This entry lists 16 T cell receptor beta chains sequenced from one sample in a study of OX40 agonist ivuxolimab in advanced cancers. Clones were read by immunoSEQ multiplex PCR, and TCRdb kept only the in-frame ones, dropping some. The sample has approximately 54,000 clones; about nine tenths are singletons. The sequencing here drew on CD4+ or CD8+ T cells sorted from blood, taken in a trial of the OX40 agonist ivuxolimab. These receptors were taken from an adult with an advanced solid tumor such as melanoma, head and neck, liver or kidney cancer.

The V call is TRBV11-3, the J call TRBJ2-6; TRBD1 aligns across 8 bases. The CDR3 is 18 amino acids. Germline-derived CDR1 and CDR2 are SGHNT and YENEEA. Trimming at V came to 1 base and at J to 1 base, leaving 6 bases not matched to a gene. CDR3 nucleotides: TGTGCCAGCAGCTTAGGCGGACAGGGAAGGTCTGGGGCCAACGTCCTGACTTTC. It specifies CASSLGGQGRSGANVLTF.

The chain uses TRBV19 and TRBJ2-1, with D perhaps matching TRBD1 (5 bases). The CDR3 contains 16 residues. CDR1 and CDR2 (germline): LNHDA, SQIVND (reference sequence). V was trimmed by 1 base and J by 6 bases, leaving 16 bases between them. CDR3 loop: CASSIAGLAWGNEQFF. CDR3 DNA sequence: TGTGCCAGTAGTATAGCAGGGTTGGCTTGGGGCAATGAGCAGTTCTTC.

J is TRBJ2-3 and V is TRBV5-1; D not certain. The CDR3 has 14 residues. Deletions cut 6 bases from V and 4 bases from J, with 15 bases between. Germline V gives CDR1 SGHRS, CDR2 YFSETQ. This chain's CDR3 is CASTLRWGADTQYF. The CDR3, as DNA: TGCGCCAGCACCTTACGGTGGGGTGCAGATACGCAGTATTTT.

J is TRBJ1-2 and V is TRBV11-2; D possibly corresponds to TRBD1 (6 bases). V lost 8 bases and J lost 8, with 24 bases in between. This CDR3 has 15 residues. Germline CDR1 is SGHAT and CDR2 is FQNNGV. CDR3 in DNA: TGTGCCAGCGGTGGGCCGGGGGCAGGCGTCGGGGGCTACACCTTC. It yields the protein CASGGPGAGVGGYTF.

This clone was picked up a small number of times. This chain uses TRBV7-9 with TRBJ2-1; D remains ambiguous. Per germline, CDR1 SEHNR and CDR2 FQNEAQ (reference sequence). Between the trimmed V and J ends, which lost 4 bases and 7 bases, there was a span of 11 bases. The CDR3 has 13 residues. CDR3 residues: CASSYIGGNEQFF. The CDR3 DNA is TGTGCCAGCAGCTATATTGGCGGAAATGAGCAGTTCTTC.

The chain couples TRBV19 to TRBJ1-2, with D unclear. V was cut by 5 bases and J by 6 bases, with 13 bases left in between. The CDR3 spans 13 residues. The germline CDR1 and CDR2 sequences are LNHDA and SQIVND (reference sequence). CDR3 coding DNA: TGTGCCAGTAGTTCCCGGTCGGATCATGGCTACACCTTC. Amino acid sequence: CASSSRSDHGYTF.

The genes are TRBV7-2 and TRBJ2-1; D is perhaps TRBD2 (6 bases). Germline-derived CDR1 and CDR2 are SGHTA and FQGNSA. The CDR3 has 17 amino acids. The V end lost 5 bases, the J end lost 2 bases, and 19 bases lay between the germline ends. The CDR3: CASSAPLLRGTYNEQFF. In nucleotides, the CDR3 is TGTGCCAGCAGCGCCCCCCTCTTGCGGGGTACCTACAATGAGCAGTTCTTC.

In its sample, this clone was seen once. This chain uses TRBV29-1 with TRBJ2-3; 7 positions match TRBD2. Germline V gives CDR1 SQVTM, CDR2 ANQGSEA. CDR3 length equals 14 residues. Trimming took 3 bases from V and 6 from J; bases not matched to a gene: 9. CDR3 nucleotide sequence: TGCAGCGTTGATTGGGGGAGGGCCATGGATACGCAGTATTTT. Translated, it gives CSVDWGRAMDTQYF.

V usage is TRBV7-6 and J usage is TRBJ1-2; tentatively, D is TRBD1 (6 bases). The CDR3 is made up of 14 amino acids. CDR1 and CDR2 (germline): SGHVS, FNYEAQ. V gave up 5 bases and J gave up 6 bases, with 16 bases separating them. CDR3 sequence (DNA): TGTGCCAGCAGCCCGACACCCGGGACAAATGGCTACACCTTC. Translating gives CASSPTPGTNGYTF. Using reference TRBV7-6 and TRBJ1-2 for the parts outside the CDR3, the full variable domain is GAGVSQSPRYKVTKRGQDVALRCDPISGHVSLYWYRQALGQGPEFLTYFNYEAQQDKSGLPNDRFSAERPEGSISTLTIQRTEQRDSAMYRCASSPTPGTNGYTFGSGTRLTVV.

V gene TRBV5-1 combines with J gene TRBJ2-3; D remains unclear. The CDR3 runs to 15 residues. V shed 0 bases and J shed 0 bases, with 8 bases lying between them. Germline V gene sequence: CDR1 SGHRS, CDR2 YFSETQ. The CDR3 nucleotides read TGCGCCAGCAGCTTGGCTTACAGCAGCACAGATACGCAGTATTTT. Translating it yields CASSLAYSSTDTQYF.

In this sample, this clone turned up a few times. Other DNA sequences in the same sample also yield this CDR3. The gene calls are TRBV20-1 and TRBJ1-1, with unresolved D. The germline CDR1 and CDR2 sequences are DFQATT and SNEGSKA (reference sequence). The CDR3 has 11 residues. V dropped 3 bases and J dropped 2 bases, with 4 bases sitting between them. The CDR3 DNA reads as TGCAGTGCTAGTCGAAACACTGAAGCTTTCTTT. This translates into CSASRNTEAFF.

The rearrangement joins TRBV7-9 to TRBJ2-2; 11 bases are a match to TRBD2. The germline V gene encodes CDR1 SEHNR and CDR2 FQNEAQ (reference sequence). The CDR3 totals 16 residues. J lost 4 bases, V lost 3 bases, and 4 bases had no gene match. The CDR3 DNA reads TGTGCCAGCAGCTTCCATCTAGCGGGAGGCACCGGGGAGCTGTTTTTT. Its translation is CASSFHLAGGTGELFF.

The chain links TRBV7-9 to TRBJ2-1, with no clear D. Germline CDR1 reads SEHNR; CDR2 reads FQNEAQ (reference sequence). The V gene lost 4 bases and the J gene lost 2 bases, with 9 bases spanning the gap. There are 14 residues in the CDR3. The CDR3 nucleotides are TGTGCCAGCAGCTCCTTAGGTGCCTACAATGAGCAGTTCTTC. Amino acid sequence: CASSSLGAYNEQFF.

V usage is TRBV6-1 and J usage is TRBJ2-7; the match to TRBD1 covers 9 bases. Looked up from germline, CDR1 is MNHNS and CDR2 is SASEGT. The junction had 10 bases not matched to a gene; V was cut back by 6 bases and J by 7 bases. This CDR3 spans 14 amino acids. The CDR3 reads CASRSGTGSAEQYF. The DNA of the CDR3 is TGTGCCAGCAGATCCGGGACAGGGTCTGCTGAGCAGTACTTC.

The chain joins TRBV2 to TRBJ1-2; D is uncertain. V gave up 2 bases and J gave up 4 bases, with 5 bases separating them. Germline CDR1 SNHLY, CDR2 FYNNEI. The CDR3 sequence is 12 residues long. The CDR3, as DNA: TGTGCCAGCAGTGAACGGGGCTATGGCTACACCTTC. Residues: CASSERGYGYTF.

The rearrangement uses TRBV7-2 and TRBJ1-2; perhaps TRBD1 as D (6 bases). This CDR3 has 15 amino acids. Germline CDR1 and CDR2: SGHTA and FQGNSA. Trimming cost V 1 base and J 6 bases, with 15 bases left between them. The CDR3 sequence is CASSLVSQGIDGYTF. In DNA, the CDR3 is TGTGCCAGCAGCTTAGTCTCACAGGGTATCGATGGCTACACCTTC.